One sample yielded the 26 T cell receptor beta chains listed below, sequenced in a study of blood T cell repertoires in COVID-19. Here immunoSEQ multiplex PCR was the method, and the copy in TCRdb shows in-frame clones only, minus some. The sample lists nearly 300,000 clones, about four fifths occurring once. Material: peripheral blood. These receptors were collected from a human donor with COVID-19, enrolled during active disease. The donor label of this sample is uncertain.

The chain recombines TRBV3-1 (or the pseudogene TRBV3-2) with TRBJ2-3; 7 nucleotides line up with TRBD2. V lost 0 bases, J lost 6 bases, and 6 bases stayed unmatched. Germline assignment: CDR1 LGHDT and CDR2 YNNKEL (reference sequence). The CDR3 covers 15 residues. The CDR3 DNA reads TGTGCCAGCAGCCAAGATTGGGGGGGAGGGGATACGCAGTATTTT. Protein product: CASSQDWGGGDTQYF.

This rearrangement joins TRBV28 to TRBJ2-7, with TRBD2 identical over 7 bases. This CDR3 has 14 residues. Trimming at V came to 6 bases and at J to 4 bases, leaving 9 bases not matched to a gene. Germline-derived CDR1 and CDR2 are MDHEN and SYDVKM. In nucleotides, the CDR3 is TGTGCCAGCAGGGGGGGAGGGGTAGGTTACGAGCAGTACTTC. As protein: CASRGGGVGYEQYF.

The CDR3 sequence: CASSYSKAPSTDTQYF. For the CDR3, the DNA is TGTGCCAGCAGTTACTCGAAAGCGCCAAGCACAGATACGCAGTATTTT. The chain links TRBV6-5 to TRBJ2-3; D ambiguous. The length of the CDR3 is 16 residues. Germline CDR1 and CDR2: MNHEY and SVGAGI. V shed 0 bases and J shed 0 bases, with 10 bases lying between them.

This clone was observed a handful of times. The chain has TRBV7-3 and TRBJ2-3; TRBD2 is a possible D gene (6 bases). Germline CDR1 reads SGHTA; CDR2 reads FQGTGA. V was pared by 6 bases and J by 5 bases, with 9 bases between. CDR3 length: 12 residues. The CDR3 coding sequence is TGTGCCAGCAGATTGGGGGGAGATACGCAGTATTTT. This gives the protein CASRLGGDTQYF. The variable domain in full, completed from reference TRBV7-3 and TRBJ2-3, reads GAGVSQTPSNKVTEKGKYVELRCDPISGHTALYWYRQSLGQGPEFLIYFQGTGAADDSGLPNDRFFAVRPEGSVSTLKIQRTERGDSAVYLCASRLGGDTQYFGPGTRLTVL.

This clone appeared once. This rearrangement joins TRBV14 to TRBJ2-2; no definite D call. Trimming took off 4 bases at V and 4 bases at J, with 7 bases between the two ends. This CDR3 comprises 13 residues. Germline CDR1 SGHDN, CDR2 FVKESK. The CDR3 sequence is CASSRLSTGELFF. The DNA for the CDR3 is TGTGCCAGCAGCCGCCTGAGCACCGGGGAGCTGTTTTTT.

V is TRBV18 and J is TRBJ1-2; 9 bases map to TRBD1. V lost 3 bases to trimming and J lost 8 bases; unmatched junction nucleotides: 7. Germline CDR1 and CDR2: KGHSH and LQKENI. This CDR3 has 14 amino acids. The CDR3 nucleotides are TGTGCCAGCTCACCTGGGGACAGGGCGGACGGCTACACCTTC. This sequence encodes CASSPGDRADGYTF.

The chain uses TRBV2 and TRBJ2-7; unclear D gene. CDR1 and CDR2 (germline): SNHLY, FYNNEI. Between the trimmed V and J ends, which lost 5 bases and 6 bases, there was a span of 14 bases. The CDR3 spans 13 residues. CDR3 residues: CASSNDWNSEQYF. In nucleotides, the CDR3 is TGTGCCAGCAGTAACGACTGGAATAGCGAGCAGTACTTC.

V and J are TRBV9 and TRBJ1-3, with TRBD1 identical over 9 bases. Germline CDR1 reads SGDLS; CDR2 reads YYNGEE. V trimming: 0 bases; J trimming: 4 bases; junction bases outside the gene matches: 5. This CDR3 is built from 16 residues. CDR3 DNA: TGTGCCAGCAGCGTAGAGGTGGGACAGGGAGGAAACACCATATATTTT. Amino acids: CASSVEVGQGGNTIYF.

A single count supports this clone. The chain carries TRBV18 and TRBJ1-1; TRBD1 is a possible D gene (6 bases). CDR3 size: 14 residues. Trimming pared 2 bases from V and 1 base from J, leaving 8 bases between. The V gene's germline CDR1 is KGHSH and CDR2 LQKENI. The CDR3: CASSPGGANTEAFF. DNA for the CDR3: TGTGCCAGCTCACCAGGGGGCGCGAACACTGAAGCTTTCTTT. The variable domain in full, with the rest retrieved from reference TRBV18 and TRBJ1-1, is NAGVMQNPRHLVRRRGQEARLRCSPMKGHSHVYWYRQLPEEGLKFMVYLQKENIIDESGMPKERFSAEFPKEGPSILRIQQVVRGDSAAYFCASSPGGANTEAFFGQGTRLTVV.

This sequence joins TRBV11-2 and TRBJ2-1; 9 positions match TRBD2. Germline assignment: CDR1 SGHAT and CDR2 FQNNGV. With V trimmed by 5 bases and J by 0 bases, 8 bases remained unmatched. The CDR3 consists of 17 residues. Here the CDR3 DNA reads TGTGCCAGCAGCAAACGACTAGCGGATTCCTCCTACAATGAGCAGTTCTTC. Protein: CASSKRLADSSYNEQFF.

The chain combines TRBV6-5 with TRBJ1-2; D not resolved. V lost 6 bases and J lost 0, with 14 bases in between. Germline-derived CDR1 and CDR2 are MNHEY and SVGAGI. The length of the CDR3 is 15 residues. CDR3 DNA sequence: TGTGCCAGCAGCTTTACCGGGAGTCCTAACTATGGCTACACCTTC. Protein product: CASSFTGSPNYGYTF.

V is TRBV2 and J is TRBJ2-3; 9 bases line up with TRBD2. CDR3 length: 12 amino acids. Germline trimming cut 4 bases from V and 9 bases from J; bases unmatched to any gene: 2. Germline assignment: CDR1 SNHLY and CDR2 FYNNEI. CDR3: CASSGSGGTQYF. CDR3 bases: TGTGCCAGCAGTGGAAGCGGGGGGACGCAGTATTTT.

The chain combines TRBV27 with TRBJ1-5; D perhaps matches TRBD1 (5 bases). V lost 8 bases and J 2 bases, leaving 16 bases between the germline ends. This CDR3 is 15 amino acids long. Per the germline V gene, CDR1 is MNHEY and CDR2 is SMNVEV (reference sequence). In DNA form, the CDR3 reads TGTGCCAGCGTCCAGCAGGGAGGGGGCAATCAGCCCCAGCATTTT. Translated: CASVQQGGGNQPQHF.

This clone appeared a few times. This chain uses TRBV2 with TRBJ1-6; 9 bases agree with TRBD1. V shed 4 bases and J 10 bases; nucleotides not matched to a gene: 5. The V gene's germline CDR1 is SNHLY and CDR2 FYNNEI. The CDR3 length is 14 residues. The CDR3 DNA is TGTGCCAGCAGTGCTGACAGGGGGTACTCACCCCTCCACTTT. Amino acid sequence: CASSADRGYSPLHF.

The chain carries TRBV19 and TRBJ2-1, with D possibly matching TRBD2 (6 bases). The CDR3 sequence is 15 residues long. Germline values: CDR1 LNHDA, CDR2 SQIVND (reference sequence). Trimming removed 3 bases at V and 4 bases at J, with 13 bases between. CDR3 nucleotides: TGTGCCAGTAGTATGGGACTCCAGCCTTACAATGAGCAGTTCTTC. This sequence encodes CASSMGLQPYNEQFF.

The rearrangement links TRBV30 to TRBJ1-3; 7 nucleotides align to TRBD1. The J segment lost 0 bases and the V segment lost 2 bases, leaving 7 bases of the junction unmatched. The CDR3 totals 16 residues. CDR1 and CDR2 from the germline V gene are GTSNPN and SVGIG (reference sequence). The CDR3 DNA sequence: TGTGCCTGGAGTCTCTTAGGGACAGCCTCTGGAAACACCATATATTTT. Protein sequence: CAWSLLGTASGNTIYF.

The chain employs TRBV3-1 (or the pseudogene TRBV3-2) and TRBJ2-7, with TRBD2 matching over 9 bases. Germline lookup yields CDR1 LGHDT and CDR2 YNNKEL (reference sequence). The CDR3 has 14 amino acids. V shed 6 bases, J shed 6 bases, and the junction held 9 bases outside the gene matches. For the CDR3, the DNA is TGTGCCAGCAGTCTGGCGGGAGGGCCACCCGAGCAGTACTTC. Translated: CASSLAGGPPEQYF.

V usage is TRBV7-9 and J usage is TRBJ2-3, with D unresolved. The germline gives CDR1 SEHNR, CDR2 FQNEAQ (reference sequence). This CDR3 region has 14 residues. V gave up 4 bases and J gave up 5 bases, with 13 bases separating them. The chain's CDR3 is CASSSGQLRDTQYF. The CDR3 DNA follows: TGTGCCAGCAGCTCGGGTCAGCTCAGAGATACGCAGTATTTT.

The chain has TRBV14 and TRBJ1-1; 7 bases fit TRBD1. The V segment lost 1 base and the J segment 1 base; nucleotides outside the gene matches: 6. In germline, CDR1 is SGHDN, CDR2 FVKESK. CDR3 length: 16 amino acids. CDR3 loop: CASSQVGGRGNTEAFF. The CDR3 DNA sequence: TGTGCCAGCAGCCAAGTAGGGGGCAGGGGGAACACTGAAGCTTTCTTT.

The chain is built from TRBV7-3 and TRBJ2-2, with D possibly being TRBD1 (6 bases). The CDR3 consists of 14 residues. With 4 bases removed from V and 2 bases from J, the gap between germline ends came to 8 bases. Germline V gene data show CDR1 as SGHTA and CDR2 as FQGTGA. CDR3: CASSSDSNTGELFF. The DNA of the CDR3 is TGTGCCAGCAGCTCGGACAGCAACACCGGGGAGCTGTTTTTT. The complete variable domain, with remaining parts taken from reference TRBV7-3 and TRBJ2-2, reads GAGVSQTPSNKVTEKGKYVELRCDPISGHTALYWYRQSLGQGPEFLIYFQGTGAADDSGLPNDRFFAVRPEGSVSTLKIQRTERGDSAVYLCASSSDSNTGELFFGEGSRLTVL.

CDR3 residues: CASSFPVGGTEAFF. CDR3 nucleotide sequence: TGTGCCAGCAGCTTCCCCGTAGGAGGGACTGAAGCTTTCTTT. The rearrangement joins TRBV7-9 to TRBJ1-1, with D hard to call. V dropped 3 bases and J dropped 5 bases, with 13 bases sitting between them. The CDR3 extends over 14 amino acids. The V gene's germline CDR1 is SEHNR and CDR2 FQNEAQ (reference sequence).

The genes are TRBV2 and TRBJ2-2; D perhaps matches TRBD2 (6 bases). This CDR3 contains 14 residues. Germline lookup yields CDR1 SNHLY and CDR2 FYNNEI. V was pared by 6 bases and J by 1 base, with 9 bases between. DNA for the CDR3: TGTGCCAGCAGGGGACTCCTGAACACCGGGGAGCTGTTTTTT. Amino acids: CASRGLLNTGELFF.

This chain uses TRBV5-1 with TRBJ2-7; the match to TRBD1 covers 9 bases. This CDR3 comprises 17 residues. Germline-derived CDR1 and CDR2 are SGHRS and YFSETQ. The V segment lost 4 bases and the J segment 4 bases; nucleotides outside the gene matches: 15. The CDR3, as DNA: TGCGCCAGCAGCCACTCATTCGGGACAGGGAACTCATACGAGCAGTACTTC. As protein: CASSHSFGTGNSYEQYF.

The genes are TRBV7-9 and TRBJ2-7; possible D gene TRBD2, 6 bases. Germline V lookup: CDR1 SEHNR, CDR2 FQNEAQ (reference sequence). The CDR3 is 13 residues long. V was trimmed by 5 bases and J by 1 base, leaving 9 bases between them. CDR3 residues: CASSPGVSYEQYF. The CDR3 bases are TGTGCCAGCAGCCCGGGAGTATCCTACGAGCAGTACTTC.

The chain carries TRBV14 and TRBJ2-7; 10 bases align to TRBD2. CDR3 length: 14 amino acids. Losses at the gene ends were 1 base for V and 5 bases for J; bases not matched to a gene: 2. Germline CDR1 reads SGHDN; CDR2 reads FVKESK. CDR3 loop: CASSQVLAGNEQYF. DNA of the CDR3: TGTGCCAGCAGCCAAGTACTAGCGGGAAACGAGCAGTACTTC.

This clone was observed a handful of times. The V gene is TRBV28, the J gene TRBJ2-2; perhaps TRBD2 as D (5 bases). Trimming left V 8 bases short and J 4 bases short, with 5 bases between. The V gene's germline CDR1 is MDHEN and CDR2 SYDVKM. This CDR3 spans 11 amino acids. This chain's CDR3 is CASGSTGELFF. The CDR3 nucleotides are TGTGCCAGCGGGAGCACCGGGGAGCTGTTTTTT.